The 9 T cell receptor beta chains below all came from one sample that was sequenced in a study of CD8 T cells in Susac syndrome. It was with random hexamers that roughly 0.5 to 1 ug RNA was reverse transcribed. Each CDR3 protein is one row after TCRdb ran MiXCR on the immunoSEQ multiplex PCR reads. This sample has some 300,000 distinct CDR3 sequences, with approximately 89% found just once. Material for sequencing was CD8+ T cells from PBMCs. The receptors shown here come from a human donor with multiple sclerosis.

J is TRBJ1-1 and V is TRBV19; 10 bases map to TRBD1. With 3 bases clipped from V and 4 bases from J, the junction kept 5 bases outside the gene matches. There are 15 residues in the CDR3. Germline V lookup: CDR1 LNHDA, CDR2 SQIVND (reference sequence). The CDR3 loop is CASSIGDRGITEAFF. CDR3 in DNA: TGTGCCAGTAGTATTGGGGACAGGGGTATCACTGAAGCTTTCTTT.

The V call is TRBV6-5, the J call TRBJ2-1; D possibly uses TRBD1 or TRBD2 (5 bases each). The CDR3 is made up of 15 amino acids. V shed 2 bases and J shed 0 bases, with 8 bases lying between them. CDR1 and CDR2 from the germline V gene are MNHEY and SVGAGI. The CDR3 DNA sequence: TGTGCCAGCAGTTACGGGGGTACCTCCTACAATGAGCAGTTCTTC. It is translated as CASSYGGTSYNEQFF.

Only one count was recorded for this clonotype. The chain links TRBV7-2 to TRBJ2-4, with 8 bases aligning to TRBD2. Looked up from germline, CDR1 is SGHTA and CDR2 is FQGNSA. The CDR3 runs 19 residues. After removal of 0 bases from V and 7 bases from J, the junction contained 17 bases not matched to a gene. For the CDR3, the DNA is TGTGCCAGCAGCTTAGCCTTAGCGGGACGGGGCCTAGGGTGGAACATTCAGTACTTC. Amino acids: CASSLALAGRGLGWNIQYF.

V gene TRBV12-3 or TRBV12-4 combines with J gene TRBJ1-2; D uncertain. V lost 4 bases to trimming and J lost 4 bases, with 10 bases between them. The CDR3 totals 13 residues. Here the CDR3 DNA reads TGTGCCAGCAGTTCTCAGAGTCTCTATGGCTACACCTTC. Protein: CASSSQSLYGYTF.

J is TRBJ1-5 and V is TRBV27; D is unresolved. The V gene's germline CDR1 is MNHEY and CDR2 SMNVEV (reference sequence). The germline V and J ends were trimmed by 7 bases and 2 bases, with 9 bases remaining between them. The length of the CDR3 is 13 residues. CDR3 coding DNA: TGTGCCAGCAATTTGGAGGGCAATCAGCCCCAGCATTTT. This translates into CASNLEGNQPQHF.

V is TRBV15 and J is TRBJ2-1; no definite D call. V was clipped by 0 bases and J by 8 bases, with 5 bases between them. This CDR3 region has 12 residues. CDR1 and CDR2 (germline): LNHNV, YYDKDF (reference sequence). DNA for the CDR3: TGTGCCACCAGCAGAGATTTCCATGAGCAGTTCTTC. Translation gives CATSRDFHEQFF.

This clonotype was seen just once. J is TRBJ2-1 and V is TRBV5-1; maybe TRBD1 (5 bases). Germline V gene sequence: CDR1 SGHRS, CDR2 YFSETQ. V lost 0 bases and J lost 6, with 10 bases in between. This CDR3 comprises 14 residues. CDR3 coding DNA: TGCGCCAGCAGCTTGGAACAGGTCCTCAATGAGCAGTTCTTC. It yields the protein CASSLEQVLNEQFF.

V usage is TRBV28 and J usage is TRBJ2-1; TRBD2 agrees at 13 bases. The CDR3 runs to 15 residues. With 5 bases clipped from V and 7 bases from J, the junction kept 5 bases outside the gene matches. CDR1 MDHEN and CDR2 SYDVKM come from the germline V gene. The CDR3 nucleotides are TGTGCCAGCAGTCGTGGACTAGCGGGAGCGAATGAGCAGTTCTTC. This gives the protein CASSRGLAGANEQFF.

The CDR3 reads CASSLGGGGFYEQYF. CDR3 DNA: TGTGCCAGCAGTTTAGGGGGCGGCGGTTTCTACGAGCAGTACTTC. The chain has TRBV27 and TRBJ2-7; possibly TRBD1 for D (6 bases). CDR3 length equals 15 residues. Trimming removed 2 bases from V and 3 bases from J, with 14 bases in between. Germline V CDR1 and CDR2: MNHEY, SMNVEV (reference sequence).